These 22 T cell receptor beta chains share one sample of origin, sequenced in a study of cytomegalovirus exposure and HLA in healthy donors. With 60 Vbeta and 13 Jbeta primers, the PCR was carried out. Clones were read by immunoSEQ multiplex PCR, and TCRdb kept only the in-frame ones, dropping some. In the table there are roughly 100,000 clones, more than 70% of which are singletons. The sample taken for sequencing was PBMCs. The receptors stem from a man between 35 and 55 years old in good health and CMV-seronegative.

The J gene is TRBJ2-3, the V gene TRBV10-3; TRBD1 might be the D (6 bases). V was clipped by 2 bases and J by 0 bases, with 9 bases between them. Germline CDR1 reads ENHRY; CDR2 reads SYGVKD. The CDR3 runs to 15 residues. The CDR3 region has the DNA TGTGCCATCAGTGAGAAAAGGGGGAGCACAGATACGCAGTATTTT. This gives the protein CAISEKRGSTDTQYF.

The chain is built from TRBV4-1 and TRBJ2-1, with TRBD1 as a possible D gene (6 bases). The germline gives CDR1 MGHRA, CDR2 YSYEKL. The ends were cut back, 0 bases at V and 4 bases at J, with 10 bases in the middle. This CDR3 contains 15 residues. CDR3 nucleotides: TGCGCCAGCAGCCAAGATCGGCAGGGGTACAATGAGCAGTTCTTC. This codes for CASSQDRQGYNEQFF.

The CDR3 loop is CASSYGRDRGSKGSGNTIYF. The CDR3 DNA reads TGCGCCAGCAGCTATGGCCGTGACAGGGGATCTAAGGGCTCTGGAAACACCATATATTTT. This sequence joins TRBV5-1 and TRBJ1-3; 8 positions match TRBD1. The V and J ends lost 3 bases and 0 bases, in that order; junction bases with no gene match: 17. The germline V gene has CDR1 SGHRS and CDR2 YFSETQ. The CDR3 runs 20 residues.

J is TRBJ1-5 and V is TRBV15, with D tentatively TRBD1 (6 bases). Trimming left V 5 bases short and J 2 bases short, with 10 bases between. CDR1 is LNHNV and CDR2 is YYDKDF in the germline V gene (reference sequence). The CDR3 totals 14 residues. The CDR3 region is CATSGSGGNQPQHF. CDR3 DNA: TGTGCCACCAGCGGATCAGGGGGCAATCAGCCCCAGCATTTT.

The V gene is TRBV6-1, the J gene TRBJ2-2, with 9 bases identical to TRBD2. The CDR3 contains 18 residues. V gave up 0 bases and J gave up 6 bases; unmatched junction bases: 11. CDR1 is MNHNS, CDR2 SASEGT, per germline. The CDR3 sequence is CASSEAGPGLAGAGELFF. The CDR3 coding sequence is TGTGCCAGCAGTGAAGCGGGACCGGGACTAGCAGGAGCCGGGGAGCTGTTTTTT.

This rearrangement joins TRBV9 to TRBJ2-5; the D is unclear. From germline, CDR1 is SGDLS and CDR2 YYNGEE. This CDR3 has 14 residues. The V and J ends lost 4 bases and 5 bases respectively, with 15 bases between them. In DNA, the CDR3 is TGTGCCAGCAGCCAATCCTGGGCCGAGGAGACCCAGTACTTC. It specifies CASSQSWAEETQYF.

Note on this clone: The junction and the germline gene differ at one end; a read error may be behind it. The chain combines TRBV7-9 with TRBJ1-2, with 11 bases lining up with TRBD1. Germline values: CDR1 SEHNR, CDR2 FQNEAQ (reference sequence). The CDR3 runs 17 residues. CDR3 in amino acids: CSSSLAPWDRGKAGYTF. The CDR3, as DNA: TGTTCCAGCAGCTTAGCGCCTTGGGACAGGGGGAAGGCTGGCTACACCTTC.

This chain connects TRBV6-1 to TRBJ2-3; 10 bases agree with TRBD2. The V gene's germline CDR1 is MNHNS and CDR2 SASEGT. The CDR3 sequence is 18 residues long. V gave up 1 base and J gave up 5 bases; unmatched junction bases: 12. CDR3 sequence: CASSEVNWISGGLDTQYF. In DNA, the CDR3 is TGTGCCAGCAGTGAAGTAAATTGGATTAGCGGGGGGTTAGATACGCAGTATTTT.

The rearrangement links TRBV6-1 to TRBJ2-5, with 12 bases aligning to TRBD2. The J call may be incorrect, as the DNA end agrees better with TRBJ2-7. Germline CDR1 reads MNHNS; CDR2 reads SASEGT. The CDR3 is 14 amino acids. The CDR3 sequence is CASRRLAGAYEQYF. The DNA for the CDR3 is TGTGCCAGCAGGAGACTAGCGGGGGCCTACGAGCAGTACTTC.

The chain combines TRBV5-6 with TRBJ2-7; TRBD2 agrees at 8 bases. The V segment lost 0 bases and the J segment 4 bases; nucleotides outside the gene matches: 6. Germline V gene sequence: CDR1 SGHDT, CDR2 YYEEEE. The CDR3 spans 15 residues. CDR3 in DNA: TGTGCCAGCAGCTTGGGGGTGACTAGCGCGTACGAGCAGTACTTC. Protein sequence: CASSLGVTSAYEQYF.

The chain recombines TRBV2 with TRBJ2-1; 10 bases line up with TRBD2. The J segment lost 6 bases and the V segment lost 6 bases, leaving 11 bases of the junction unmatched. This CDR3 contains 16 residues. Germline V lookup: CDR1 SNHLY, CDR2 FYNNEI. CDR3 coding DNA: TGTGCCAGCAGAGTTAGAAGCGGGGGGGCCTCCAATGAGCAGTTCTTC. Protein product: CASRVRSGGASNEQFF. Combining the CDR3 with reference TRBV2 and TRBJ2-1 gives the whole variable domain EPEVTQTPSHQVTQMGQEVILRCVPISNHLYFYWYRQILGQKVEFLVSFYNNEISEKSEIFDDQFSVERPDGSNFTLKIRSTKLEDSAMYFCASRVRSGGASNEQFFGPGTRLTVL.

CDR3 DNA: TGTGCCAGCAGCTTAGATGCTGGACTATCACAAGAGACCCAGTACTTC. It is translated as CASSLDAGLSQETQYF. The chain uses TRBV7-9 and TRBJ2-5; tentative D call: TRBD2 (6 bases). This CDR3 spans 16 amino acids. CDR1 and CDR2 (germline): SEHNR, FQNEAQ (reference sequence). V lost 1 base and J 2 bases, leaving 14 bases between the germline ends.

The genes are TRBV2 and TRBJ1-1; D gene unclear. The V gene lost 5 bases and the J gene lost 5 bases, with 15 bases spanning the gap. CDR3 length equals 14 residues. Germline lookup yields CDR1 SNHLY and CDR2 FYNNEI. CDR3 loop: CASSSVLSRTEAFF. CDR3 in DNA: TGTGCCAGCAGTTCGGTTTTGTCGCGGACTGAAGCTTTCTTT.

The V gene is TRBV5-6, the J gene TRBJ1-3; D not certain. Trimming left V 1 base short and J 2 bases short, with 7 bases between. Germline CDR1 reads SGHDT; CDR2 reads YYEEEE. The CDR3 contains 14 residues. This CDR3 is CASSLRGTGNTIYF. DNA for the CDR3: TGTGCCAGCAGCTTGAGAGGGACTGGAAACACCATATATTTT.

The rearrangement uses TRBV7-9 and TRBJ1-5; weak D call: TRBD1 (5 bases). The CDR3 consists of 14 residues. Germline CDR1 and CDR2: SEHNR and FQNEAQ (reference sequence). V lost 1 base to trimming and J lost 7 bases, with 11 bases between them. The CDR3 nucleotides are TGTGCCAGCAGCTTAGTCGGGGGGTTGCAGCCCCAGCATTTT. This codes for CASSLVGGLQPQHF.

The chain is built from TRBV2 and TRBJ2-3; D is unclear. The CDR3 is 12 residues long. The germline CDR1 and CDR2 sequences are SNHLY and FYNNEI. Trimming pared 3 bases from V and 4 bases from J, leaving 5 bases between. CDR3 loop: CASSDAADTQYF. CDR3 sequence (DNA): TGTGCCAGCAGTGACGCGGCAGATACGCAGTATTTT.

The gene calls are TRBV6-5 and TRBJ2-7; 11 nucleotides match TRBD1. V shed 6 bases and J 4 bases; nucleotides not matched to a gene: 8. From germline, CDR1 is MNHEY and CDR2 SVGAGI. The CDR3 totals 15 residues. The CDR3 spells CASRSPGTGGYEQYF. The CDR3 nucleotides read TGTGCCAGCAGGAGTCCCGGGACAGGGGGGTACGAGCAGTACTTC.

This chain uses TRBV20-1 with TRBJ2-1, with no clear D. From germline, CDR1 is DFQATT and CDR2 SNEGSKA (reference sequence). Between the trimmed V and J ends, which lost 2 bases and 5 bases, there was a span of 4 bases. The CDR3 loop spans 11 amino acids. In DNA form, the CDR3 reads TGCAGTGCTAGATCGGACAATGAGCAGTTCTTC. Its translation: CSARSDNEQFF.

In its sample, this clone was seen a few times. V usage is TRBV6-1 and J usage is TRBJ2-7; 7 bases agree with TRBD1. With 1 base clipped from V and 5 bases from J, the junction kept 8 bases outside the gene matches. The CDR3 runs 15 residues. From germline, CDR1 is MNHNS and CDR2 SASEGT. The CDR3 region is CASSEGLDRPNEQYF. The CDR3 nucleotides read TGTGCCAGCAGTGAAGGATTGGACAGGCCCAACGAGCAGTACTTC.

V gene TRBV25-1 combines with J gene TRBJ1-4; the match to TRBD1 covers 10 bases. The CDR3 sequence is 15 residues long. In germline, CDR1 is MGHDK, CDR2 SYGVNS. V shed 4 bases, J shed 6 bases, and the junction held 5 bases outside the gene matches. The CDR3 reads CASSGQGAVYEKLFF. The CDR3 bases are TGTGCCAGCAGTGGACAGGGGGCGGTATATGAAAAACTGTTTTTT. The whole variable domain, filled in from reference TRBV25-1 and TRBJ1-4, reads EADIYQTPRYLVIGTGKKITLECSQTMGHDKMYWYQQDPGMELHLIHYSYGVNSTEKGDLSSESTVSRIRTEHFPLTLESARPSHTSQYLCASSGQGAVYEKLFFGSGTQLSVL.

V is TRBV6-1 and J is TRBJ2-1, with 8 bases aligning to TRBD2. After removal of 7 bases from V and 7 bases from J, the junction contained 3 bases not matched to a gene. The CDR3 is made up of 12 amino acids. Germline values: CDR1 MNHNS, CDR2 SASEGT. CDR3 loop: CASTGGANEQFF. The CDR3 DNA sequence: TGTGCCAGCACCGGGGGGGCTAATGAGCAGTTCTTC.

J is TRBJ1-1 and V is TRBV10-3; 8 nucleotides agree with TRBD1. This CDR3 has 13 residues. J was trimmed by 8 bases and V by 4 bases; bases with no gene match: 6. Germline lookup yields CDR1 ENHRY and CDR2 SYGVKD. This CDR3 reads CAISGRTGQEAFF. CDR3 in DNA: TGTGCCATCAGTGGTCGGACAGGGCAGGAAGCTTTCTTT.